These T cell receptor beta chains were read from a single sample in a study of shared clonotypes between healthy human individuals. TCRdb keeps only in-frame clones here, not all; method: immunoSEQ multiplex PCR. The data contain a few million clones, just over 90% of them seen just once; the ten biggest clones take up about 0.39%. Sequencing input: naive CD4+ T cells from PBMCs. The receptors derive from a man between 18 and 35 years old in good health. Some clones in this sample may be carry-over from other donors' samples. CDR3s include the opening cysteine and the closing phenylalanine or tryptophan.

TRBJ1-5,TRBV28,CASSLDGVGNQPQHF
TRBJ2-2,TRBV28,CASRLTGPAGELFF
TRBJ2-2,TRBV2,CASSGTVVRTGELFF
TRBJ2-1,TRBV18,CASSPRLAGVVNEQFF
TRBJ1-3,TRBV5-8,CASSPTRVGNTIYF
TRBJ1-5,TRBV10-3,CAISGSNQPQHF
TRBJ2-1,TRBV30,CAWRWLPRGEQFF
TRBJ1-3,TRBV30,CAWSRTRISGNTIYF
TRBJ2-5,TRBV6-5,CASSRRGETQYF
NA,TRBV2,CASSPPSLTGRDEQYF
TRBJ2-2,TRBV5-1,CASSLVVGQNTGELFF
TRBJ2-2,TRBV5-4,CASRYGTSGMNTGELFF
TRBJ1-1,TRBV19,CASRHRYVAGNTEAFF
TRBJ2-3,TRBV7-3,CASSLRPLDTDTQYF
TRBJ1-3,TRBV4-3,CASSQDRRFRDTIYF
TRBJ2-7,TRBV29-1,CSVARSGGASGSEQYF
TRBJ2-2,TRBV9,CASSVVGTPNTGELFF
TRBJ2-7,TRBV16,CASSQAGREQYF
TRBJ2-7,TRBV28,CASSLIGSPYEQYF
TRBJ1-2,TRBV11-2,CASSLDGAGRNYGYTF
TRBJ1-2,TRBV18,CASSPGRTGERENYGYTF
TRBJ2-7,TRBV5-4,CASSLPTSASSEQYF
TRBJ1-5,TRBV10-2,CASSAGQGKNQPQHF
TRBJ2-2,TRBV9,CASSVGGNPVTGELFF
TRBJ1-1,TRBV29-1,CSVDPPQGGKAFF